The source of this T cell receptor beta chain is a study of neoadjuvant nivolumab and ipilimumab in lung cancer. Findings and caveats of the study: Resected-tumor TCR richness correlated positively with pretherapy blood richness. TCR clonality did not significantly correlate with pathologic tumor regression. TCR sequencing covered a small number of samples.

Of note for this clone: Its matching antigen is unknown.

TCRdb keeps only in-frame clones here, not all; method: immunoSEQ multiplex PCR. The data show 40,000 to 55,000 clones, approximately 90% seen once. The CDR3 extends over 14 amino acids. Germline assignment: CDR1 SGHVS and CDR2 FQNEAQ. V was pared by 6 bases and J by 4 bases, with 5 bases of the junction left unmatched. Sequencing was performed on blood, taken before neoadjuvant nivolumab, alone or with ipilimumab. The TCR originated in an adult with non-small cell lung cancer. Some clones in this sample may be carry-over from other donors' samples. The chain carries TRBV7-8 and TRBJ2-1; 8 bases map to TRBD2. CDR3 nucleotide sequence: TGTGCCAGCAGGCGGACTAGCTCTTACAATGAGCAGTTCTTC. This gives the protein CASRRTSSYNEQFF.